The text below deals with one T cell receptor (beta chain). This clonotype was found a few times. There is no known antigen for this receptor. No base qualities exist here, and no much larger clone lies one base off it. This entry comes from a study of response to subunit inactivated influenza vaccine (dated by TCRdb to 2017 to 2018). With respect to the entire study: The study used deep quantitative T cell receptor repertoire profiling to track responses to a trivalent subunit inactivated influenza vaccine. Summary of the overall study and its limitations: The authors suggested that each seasonal influenza vaccination may recruit only a limited number of new T cells.

The library was obtained by RT-PCR. Sequenced on an Illumina HiSeq 2500. The raw public data were reprocessed by TCRdb itself: fastp quality trimming at Q25, MiXCR clonotype calling, in-frame beta chains only. For every CDR3 protein sequence, its rows merge into one entry that carries the most common genes and DNA. The sample includes approximately 730,000 distinct CDR3 sequences, with around 14% observed a single time. The leading ten clones occupy less than 9% of the sample. The clonotype was recovered from a man aged 45-65 years who received an inactivated influenza vaccine. Donor details come from another sample of the same person, matched by shared clones. Sequenced material: PBMCs from blood, taken 14 days before vaccination.

The CDR3 region: CASSQVDRKNTEAFF. The bases read TGCGCCAGCAGCCAAGTCGACAGGAAGAACACTGAAGCTTTCTTT. In this chain, TRBV4-3 is recombined with TRBJ1-1; a tentative D call is TRBD1 (6 bases match). From the cysteine up to the phenylalanine, the CDR3 has a length of 15 residues. Kept here is only the CDR3 DNA, which spans 45 bases and is read in frame from base 1. Trimming removed 1 base from V and 1 base from J, leaving 10 bases between the germline ends. As encoded in the germline V gene, CDR1 is LGHNA while CDR2 is YSLEER.